These T cell receptor beta chains were read from a single sample in a study of T-cell reconstitution after alpha-beta-depleted transplantation in children. TCRdb passed the PCR reads through MiXCR, listing each CDR3 protein once. The sample has almost 250,000 distinct CDR3 sequences; under 30% are singletons. Specimen: PBMCs, collected before TCRalphabeta/CD19-depleted stem cell transplant. Receptors were obtained from a girl aged 2-15 years with Fanconi anemia, due to receive a stem cell transplant. Both conserved end residues are part of each CDR3. Some rows mark clone size as missing; the rest say once, few, many or name a class of expanded clone.

clone_size: many; v_call: TRBV10-3; j_call: TRBJ2-6; cdr3_aa: CAISESQGPGANVLTF
clone_size: many; v_call: TRBV6-5; j_call: TRBJ2-3; cdr3_aa: CASSYVGSGGAVDTQYF
clone_size: many; v_call: TRBV12-3/TRBV12-4; j_call: TRBJ1-2; cdr3_aa: CASSLSIGYGYTF
clone_size: many; v_call: TRBV29-1; j_call: TRBJ2-7; cdr3_aa: CSVKQGVDEQYF
clone_size: few; v_call: TRBV4-2; j_call: TRBJ2-1; cdr3_aa: CASSGGSSYNEQFF
clone_size: NA; v_call: TRBV18; j_call: TRBJ2-3; cdr3_aa: CASSPLWTPDTQYF
clone_size: many; v_call: TRBV7-2; j_call: TRBJ2-3; cdr3_aa: CASSLVGHDTQYF
clone_size: many; v_call: TRBV29-1; j_call: TRBJ2-7; cdr3_aa: CSVDITHEQYF
clone_size: few; v_call: TRBV18; j_call: TRBJ1-2; cdr3_aa: CASSPQVGATNYGYTF
clone_size: many; v_call: TRBV29-1; j_call: TRBJ1-1; cdr3_aa: CSVEDPGTGITEAFF
clone_size: many; v_call: TRBV29-1; j_call: TRBJ2-7; cdr3_aa: CSVVHFYEQYF
clone_size: NA; v_call: TRBV7-2; j_call: TRBJ1-3; cdr3_aa: CASSLATLPGGSSGNTIYF
clone_size: NA; v_call: TRBV5-1; j_call: TRBJ2-3; cdr3_aa: CASSLAGTASTDTQYF
clone_size: many; v_call: TRBV28; j_call: TRBJ2-4; cdr3_aa: CASSWELAKNIQYF
clone_size: NA; v_call: TRBV3-1; j_call: TRBJ2-2; cdr3_aa: CASSQLSLTSGTGELFF
clone_size: many; v_call: TRBV6-1; j_call: TRBJ2-7; cdr3_aa: CASSEVRERTYF
clone_size: NA; v_call: TRBV28; j_call: TRBJ2-7; cdr3_aa: CASSLSRVFEQYF
clone_size: many; v_call: TRBV5-6; j_call: TRBJ2-1; cdr3_aa: CASSLGVDNEQFF
clone_size: NA; v_call: TRBV5-6; j_call: TRBJ2-7; cdr3_aa: CASSVANEQYF
clone_size: few; v_call: TRBV28; j_call: TRBJ1-2; cdr3_aa: CASTGTGGRMLGYTF
clone_size: many; v_call: TRBV29-1; j_call: TRBJ2-7; cdr3_aa: CSVEVLEGQGVSYEQYF
clone_size: NA; v_call: TRBV10-3; j_call: TRBJ2-7; cdr3_aa: CAISIGGATHEQYF
clone_size: many; v_call: TRBV28; j_call: TRBJ2-3; cdr3_aa: CASSLRINTQYF
clone_size: many; v_call: TRBV7-2; j_call: TRBJ2-7; cdr3_aa: CASSLASLSYEQYF
clone_size: NA; v_call: TRBV7-3; j_call: TRBJ2-1; cdr3_aa: CASSLAGGRGNEQFF
clone_size: NA; v_call: TRBV11-3; j_call: TRBJ2-5; cdr3_aa: CASSLRGVTGETQYF
clone_size: few; v_call: TRBV20-1; j_call: TRBJ2-3; cdr3_aa: CSAYGQGADTQYF
clone_size: many; v_call: TRBV7-2; j_call: TRBJ2-7; cdr3_aa: CASSLVASELHNEQYF
clone_size: many; v_call: TRBV12-3/TRBV12-4; j_call: TRBJ1-6; cdr3_aa: CASGGSSSYNSPLHF
clone_size: once; v_call: TRBV29-1; j_call: TRBJ1-2; cdr3_aa: CSVDSGTHLIYGYTF
clone_size: few; v_call: TRBV20-1; j_call: TRBJ2-5; cdr3_aa: CSARRTGRRETQYF
clone_size: few; v_call: TRBV7-2; j_call: TRBJ1-2; cdr3_aa: CASSSQTGSGGYTF
clone_size: NA; v_call: TRBV21-1; j_call: TRBJ2-7; cdr3_aa: CASSKAGIHEQYF
clone_size: few; v_call: TRBV20-1; j_call: TRBJ2-1; cdr3_aa: CSAWGRYNEQFF
clone_size: few; v_call: TRBV28; j_call: TRBJ2-1; cdr3_aa: CASSLVLAGDSSSYNEQFF
clone_size: few; v_call: TRBV27; j_call: TRBJ2-2; cdr3_aa: CASSLGRSGELFF